This entry concerns a single T cell receptor (beta chain). This entry is derived from a study of blood T cell repertoires in COVID-19. Study context: Whether acute or convalescent, the COVID-19 samples came from the United States, Italy and Spain. The analysed material was cDNA or gDNA that came from T cells, B-cell-depleted T cells, or PBMCs.

Sequencing used immunoSEQ multiplex PCR; TCRdb keeps in-frame clones, though not all of them. The sample shows 200,000 to 250,000 clones, approximately 82% of them seen only once. The CDR3 spans 14 residues. CDR1 and CDR2 (germline): SGHTA, FQGNSA. Trimming cost V 5 bases and J 7 bases, with 15 bases left between them. The chain recombines TRBV7-2 with TRBJ2-1, with TRBD2 as a possible D gene (5 bases). Material for sequencing was peripheral blood. The TCR was taken from a woman aged 80 or over with acute or convalescent COVID-19. The CDR3 DNA reads as TGTGCCAGCAGCCCGCCCATACTAGTGAATGAGCAGTTCTTC. Translated: CASSPPILVNEQFF. Combining the CDR3 with reference TRBV7-2 and TRBJ2-1 gives the whole variable domain GAGVSQSPSNKVTEKGKDVELRCDPISGHTALYWYRQSLGQGLEFLIYFQGNSAPDKSGLPSDRFSAERTGGSVSTLTIQRTQQEDSAVYLCASSPPILVNEQFFGPGTRLTVL.